A single sample is the source of the 25 T cell receptor beta chains below, sequenced in a study of blood T cell repertoires in COVID-19 (dated by TCRdb to 2020 to 2022). The library relied on the immunoSEQ multiplex PCR assay. The table comes from immuneACCESS by way of TCRdb, which keeps in-frame sequences with V and J called. Part of the clones is missing from these tables; in studies checked, under half for an unresolved V gene and the rest for unknown reasons. In this sample the table shows 450,000 to 600,000 clones, approximately 86% of which occur a single time. About 0.75% of the sample rests with the top ten. Sequencing used PBMCs or T cells enriched from blood (not recorded which). These receptor sequences come from a woman between 18 and 30 years old who had recovered from COVID-19.

This clone appeared a single time. The rearrangement links TRBV7-9 to TRBJ1-6; TRBD1 agrees at 7 bases. V was pared by 0 bases and J by 0 bases, with 8 bases of the junction left unmatched. Germline CDR1 is SEHNR and CDR2 is FQNEAQ (reference sequence). CDR3 length: 19 amino acids. CDR3 nucleotides: TGTGCCAGCAGCTTAGCTCGGACAGGCCGGGCCTCCTATAATTCACCCCTCCACTTT. Protein: CASSLARTGRASYNSPLHF.

The chain carries TRBV10-3 and TRBJ1-6; D remains unclear. V lost 2 bases and J 4 bases, leaving 6 bases between the germline ends. The CDR3 sequence is 14 residues long. Germline V gene data show CDR1 as ENHRY and CDR2 as SYGVKD. CDR3 sequence (DNA): TGTGCCATCAGTGAGCCAGATTATAATTCACCCCTCCACTTT. This codes for CAISEPDYNSPLHF.

The CDR3 nucleotides are TGTGCCAGCAGCTTAGGAAGGCAGGGTGCGTACTTC. Residues: CASSLGRQGAYF. The rearrangement uses TRBV7-9 and TRBJ2-7; D is perhaps TRBD1 (5 bases). Germline CDR1 reads SEHNR; CDR2 reads FQNEAQ (reference sequence). CDR3 length equals 12 residues. V lost 1 base, J lost 12 bases, and 13 bases lay in between.

This chain links TRBV5-5 with TRBJ1-1; D possibly corresponds to TRBD1 (6 bases). Germline V gene sequence: CDR1 SGHKS, CDR2 YYEKEE (reference sequence). The CDR3 totals 13 residues. V dropped 1 base and J dropped 6 bases, with 10 bases sitting between them. This CDR3 is CASSLRGGAEAFF. CDR3 nucleotide sequence: TGTGCCAGCAGCTTGAGAGGGGGGGCTGAAGCTTTCTTT.

V usage is TRBV18 and J usage is TRBJ2-5, with 11 nucleotides matching TRBD2. V shed 3 bases and J 5 bases; nucleotides not matched to a gene: 5. There are 15 residues in the CDR3. In germline, CDR1 is KGHSH, CDR2 LQKENI. The CDR3 reads CASSPRSGGEETQYF. CDR3 nucleotides: TGTGCCAGCTCACCCCGTAGCGGGGGGGAGGAGACCCAGTACTTC.

The chain employs TRBV5-1 and TRBJ2-3; maybe TRBD1 (5 bases). The CDR3 runs to 14 residues. V was shortened by 5 bases and J by 7 bases, with 17 bases between the two germline ends. Germline V CDR1 and CDR2: SGHRS, YFSETQ. CDR3 sequence: CASRWDGARNTQYF. The CDR3, as DNA: TGCGCCAGCAGGTGGGATGGGGCCCGAAATACGCAGTATTTT.

The chain joins TRBV7-9 to TRBJ1-2; no reliable D call. CDR3 size: 15 residues. The germline CDR1 and CDR2 sequences are SEHNR and FQNEAQ (reference sequence). The V and J ends lost 1 base and 4 bases respectively, with 13 bases between them. The CDR3 coding sequence is TGTGCCAGCAGCTTAGATGGCACCCTCAGCTATGGCTACACCTTC. It encodes CASSLDGTLSYGYTF.

This clone was observed a few times. This sequence joins TRBV6-5 and TRBJ1-2; 7 bases are a match to TRBD1. The CDR3 totals 15 residues. Per the germline V gene, CDR1 is MNHEY and CDR2 is SVGAGI. The V gene end was trimmed by 4 bases and the J gene end by 0 bases; junction bases not matched to a gene: 5. The CDR3 spells CASSSRGNTNYGYTF. Written as DNA, the CDR3 is TGTGCCAGCAGTTCCAGGGGGAATACTAACTATGGCTACACCTTC.

This chain joins TRBV10-2 and TRBJ1-2, with 7 bases identical to TRBD1. CDR3 size: 15 residues. Trimming took 6 bases from V and 4 from J; bases not matched to a gene: 11. Germline values: CDR1 WSHSY, CDR2 SAAADI. This CDR3 is CASSPSRDSIYGYTF. The CDR3 DNA follows: TGCGCCAGCAGCCCCAGCCGGGACAGCATCTATGGCTACACCTTC.

The CDR3 DNA reads as TGCGCCAGCAGCGATGCTACAGGGTTAGAAGCCGGGGAGCTGTTTTTT. This codes for CASSDATGLEAGELFF. The chain carries TRBV4-1 and TRBJ2-2; D is possibly TRBD1 (6 bases). Trimming took off 5 bases at V and 6 bases at J, with 19 bases between the two ends. From germline, CDR1 is MGHRA and CDR2 YSYEKL. This CDR3 region has 16 residues.

The rearrangement joins TRBV24-1 to TRBJ2-2; 7 bases fit TRBD1. Germline CDR1 reads KGHDR; CDR2 reads SFDVKD. CDR3 length: 16 residues. The V gene end was trimmed by 3 bases and the J gene end by 2 bases; junction bases not matched to a gene: 5. CDR3: CATSDPGTANTGELFF. The CDR3 DNA follows: TGTGCCACCAGTGATCCCGGGACAGCCAACACCGGGGAGCTGTTTTTT.

The chain carries TRBV6-2 or TRBV6-3 and TRBJ1-2, with D possibly TRBD1 on 6 matching bases. Germline V gene sequence: CDR1 MNHEY, CDR2 SVGEGT. The CDR3 runs to 13 residues. Trimming took off 4 bases at V and 4 bases at J, with 10 bases between the two ends. The CDR3 nucleotides are TGTGCCAGCAGTTTATGGGACATCTATGGCTACACCTTC. Translation: CASSLWDIYGYTF.

This chain connects TRBV20-1 to TRBJ2-7; 8 positions agree with TRBD2. Germline V gene lookup returns CDR1 DFQATT and CDR2 SNEGSKA (reference sequence). The CDR3 runs to 15 residues. V trimming: 3 bases; J trimming: 4 bases; junction bases outside the gene matches: 11. DNA of the CDR3: TGCAGTGCTAGTGCCGGGGGGGTACCAAAATACGAGCAGTACTTC. Residues: CSASAGGVPKYEQYF.

Regarding this clone: This CDR3 is also generated by other DNA sequences in the sample. The V and J genes are TRBV10-3 and TRBJ1-4, with D uncertain. This CDR3 region has 15 residues. Deletions cut 2 bases from V and 5 bases from J, with 12 bases between. Germline loops: CDR1 ENHRY, CDR2 SYGVKD. This CDR3 reads CAISESGEENEKLFF. The CDR3 DNA sequence: TGTGCCATCAGTGAGAGTGGGGAGGAGAATGAAAAACTGTTTTTT.

The rearrangement joins TRBV4-1 to TRBJ1-6; D is ambiguous. The V end was cut by 1 base, the J end by 4 bases, with 11 bases between. The CDR3 extends over 16 amino acids. Germline V lookup: CDR1 MGHRA, CDR2 YSYEKL. This chain's CDR3 is CASSQVPTDYNSPLHF. For the CDR3, the DNA is TGCGCCAGCAGCCAAGTTCCCACAGATTATAATTCACCCCTCCACTTT.

The chain carries TRBV11-2 and TRBJ1-3; possible D gene TRBD1, 6 bases. This CDR3 region has 16 residues. CDR1 and CDR2 (germline): SGHAT, FQNNGV. The V and J ends lost 0 bases and 0 bases respectively, with 9 bases between them. The CDR3: CASSLEAGDSGNTIYF. CDR3 in DNA: TGTGCCAGCAGCTTAGAGGCAGGGGACTCTGGAAACACCATATATTTT.

The CDR3 region is CASVSYNQPQHF. The CDR3 DNA is TGTGCCAGCGTATCGTACAATCAGCCCCAGCATTTT. The V gene is TRBV5-8, the J gene TRBJ1-5; D unresolved. With 7 bases removed from V and 3 bases from J, the gap between germline ends came to 8 bases. The CDR3 consists of 12 residues. The V gene's germline CDR1 is SGHTS and CDR2 YDEGEE.

Note on this clone: At one of its ends the junction is not consistent with the germline gene, which may arise from a read error. The DNA for the CDR3 is TGTGCCAGCAGCTTAGACGCGGTTCAGCCCCAGCATTTT. It is translated as CASSLDAVQPQHF. J is TRBJ1-5 and V is TRBV12-3 or TRBV12-4, with no clear D. This CDR3 contains 13 residues.

The chain couples TRBV3-1 (or the pseudogene TRBV3-2) to TRBJ2-5; 8 positions agree with TRBD1. The CDR3 is made up of 16 amino acids. CDR1 and CDR2 (germline): LGHDT, YNNKEL (reference sequence). With V trimmed by 2 bases and J by 1 base, 6 bases remained unmatched. Here the CDR3 DNA reads TGTGCCAGCAGCCAACTTGACAGGGGCACCCAAGAGACCCAGTACTTC. Its translation: CASSQLDRGTQETQYF.

In this sample, this clone turned up a few times. Other DNA sequences of this sample code for an identical CDR3. The chain couples TRBV7-9 to TRBJ2-7, with D possibly being TRBD2 (5 bases). V gave up 0 bases and J gave up 2 bases, with 5 bases separating them. The CDR3 is 13 amino acids. CDR1 is SEHNR and CDR2 is FQNEAQ in the germline V gene (reference sequence). The CDR3 sequence: CASSLAGAYEQYF. Written as DNA, the CDR3 is TGTGCCAGCAGCTTAGCGGGAGCCTACGAGCAGTACTTC.

The CDR3 loop reads CASRLRTYEQFF. The CDR3 nucleotides are TGTGCCAGCAGATTACGGACATATGAGCAGTTCTTC. V is TRBV12-3 or TRBV12-4 and J is TRBJ2-1; TRBD1 might be the D (5 bases). Trimming cost V 6 bases and J 8 bases, with 11 bases left between them. The CDR3 runs to 12 residues.

The chain couples TRBV12-3 or TRBV12-4 to TRBJ1-1; D remains ambiguous. V was shortened by 0 bases and J by 5 bases, with 7 bases between the two germline ends. This CDR3 contains 13 residues. CDR3 in DNA: TGTGCCAGCAGTTTAGCGAGGAGAACTGAAGCTTTCTTT. Translating it yields CASSLARRTEAFF.

The chain uses TRBV9 and TRBJ1-1, with D maybe TRBD1 (5 bases). Trimming removed 2 bases at V and 3 bases at J, with 11 bases between. Germline values: CDR1 SGDLS, CDR2 YYNGEE. This CDR3 region has 14 residues. The CDR3 region is CASSVQGMDTEAFF. CDR3 nucleotide sequence: TGTGCCAGCAGCGTCCAGGGAATGGACACTGAAGCTTTCTTT.

The chain combines TRBV6-6 with TRBJ1-6, with 10 bases aligning to TRBD1. With 5 bases clipped from V and 7 bases from J, the junction kept 2 bases outside the gene matches. CDR1 and CDR2 from the germline V gene are MNHNY and SVGAGI (reference sequence). The CDR3 is 14 residues long. The chain's CDR3 is CASSRGQGNSPLHF. CDR3 coding DNA: TGTGCCAGCAGTCGGGGACAGGGGAATTCACCCCTCCACTTT.

The J gene is TRBJ1-1, the V gene TRBV29-1, with D perhaps TRBD1 (5 bases). Germline V CDR1 and CDR2: SQVTM, ANQGSEA. V was clipped by 4 bases and J by 6 bases, with 15 bases between them. The CDR3 extends over 13 amino acids. CDR3 bases: TGCAGCGTTGTTCCCGGGGCGGGGGCTGAAGCTTTCTTT. Translated: CSVVPGAGAEAFF. Combining the CDR3 with reference TRBV29-1 and TRBJ1-1 gives the whole variable domain SAVISQKPSRDICQRGTSLTIQCQVDSQVTMMFWYRQQPGQSLTLIATANQGSEATYESGFVIDKFPISRPNLTFSTLTVSNMSPEDSSIYLCSVVPGAGAEAFFGQGTRLTVV.